This record concerns one T cell receptor (beta chain) sequence. The antigen it recognizes is unknown. Nothing much larger sits one base from this clone, and base qualities are not available. The immunoSEQ Assay, a bias-controlled multiplex PCR, was used to amplify TCRbeta CDR3 regions from genomic DNA. In the source study's methods: Nucleated cell counts per sample were estimated from amplification of reference gene primers within the assay. Sequence reads were collapsed and filtered to measure the absolute abundance of every unique TCRbeta CDR3 rearrangement. Productive Simpson clonality was computed per sample as the square root of Simpson's diversity index over productive rearrangements. The table comes from immuneACCESS by way of TCRdb, which keeps in-frame sequences with V and J called. Part of the clones is missing from these tables; in studies checked, under half for an unresolved V gene and the rest for unknown reasons. The V and J calls and clone size come from that table; D and trimming were worked out from the DNA. The sample profile shows some 25,000 clones; around 90% of them were found once. 27% of the sample is in the top ten clones.

This entry belongs to a study of blood T cell repertoires in COVID-19 (TCRdb year 2020). Background on the whole study: Samples from collaborators originated in the United States, Italy and Spain and spanned both the acute and convalescent phases of COVID-19. The material from the prospective study consisted of cDNA or gDNA derived from T cells, B-cell-depleted T cells, or PBMCs. Deeply sampled blood TCRbeta repertoires from subjects exposed to, actively infected with, or recovered from COVID-19 were included in the dataset. The repertoires were released in a freely available public database meant as a resource for research on the immune response to SARS-CoV-2. The samples were drawn from two sources: the first 160 participants of the ongoing ImmuneRACE study, and 1,254 subjects contributed by 6 global collaborators. Nearly every sample came with metadata listing a de-identified subject ID, COVID-19 status, age in years and sex. Where available, HLA class I and class II types were obtained from metadata supplied by the sample provider rather than from assay-based typing. General study outcomes and caveats: The amount of clinical and demographic metadata varied by source and participant and was provided uncurated.

CDR1 and CDR2, per the germline V gene (reference sequence), are SEHNR and FQNEAQ. CDR3 length: 15 amino acids, cysteine to phenylalanine. The sequence is cut down to CDR3 DNA, 45 bases in frame from base 1. Trimming leaves V shorter by 1 base and J shorter by 6 bases, with the junction holding 4 bases beyond the gene matches. One collaborating source in Seattle enrolled patients while the patients were actively infected and followed the patients over time throughout the course of disease. Collaborating institutions collected whole blood in K2EDTA tubes following their own protocols. For TCRbeta analysis, collaborators shipped samples as frozen whole blood, isolated PBMCs, or DNA extracted from either of those sample types.

This sequence uses TRBV7-9 and TRBJ2-1; TRBD2 aligns with 9 central bases. The sequencing input was peripheral blood. This receptor was obtained from a man between 65 and 79 years old with COVID-19, enrolled during active disease. In nucleotides, the sequence is TGTGCCAGCAGCTTAGGGGCGGGAGGGTCCAATGAGCAGTTCTTC. Translation gives CASSLGAGGSNEQFF.